This passage covers 19 T cell receptor beta chains from one sample sequenced in a study of blood T cell repertoires in COVID-19. Data came from immunoSEQ multiplex PCR; TCRdb stores just in-frame clones and leaves some out. The table lists around 500,000 clones, roughly 88% of them singletons. The sample taken for sequencing was peripheral blood. These receptors came from a human donor in a cohort sampled during active COVID-19.

The chain joins TRBV30 to TRBJ2-7; 8 bases map to TRBD1. The trim removed 4 bases at V and 2 bases at J, leaving 4 bases unmatched. Germline CDR1 and CDR2: GTSNPN and SVGIG (reference sequence). The CDR3 extends over 13 amino acids. CDR3 region: CAWNNRGAYEQYF. CDR3 sequence (DNA): TGTGCCTGGAACAACAGGGGGGCCTACGAGCAGTACTTC. Combining the CDR3 with reference TRBV30 and TRBJ2-7 gives the whole variable domain SQTIHQWPATLVQPVGSPLSLECTVEGTSNPNLYWYRQAAGRGLQLLFYSVGIGQISSEVPQNLSASRPQDRQFILSSKKLLLSDSGFYLCAWNNRGAYEQYFGPGTRLTVT.

V and J are TRBV19 and TRBJ2-7, with TRBD2 matching 9 bases. This CDR3 comprises 14 residues. CDR1 LNHDA and CDR2 SQIVND come from the germline V gene (reference sequence). V gave up 4 bases and J gave up 7 bases; unmatched junction bases: 8. The CDR3 nucleotides are TGTGCCAGTAGTAGGGTAGCGGGAGCATTTGAGCAGTACTTC. It yields the protein CASSRVAGAFEQYF.

This clone has a handful of counts. This chain links TRBV3-1 (or the pseudogene TRBV3-2) with TRBJ2-7; TRBD2 might be the D (6 bases). V was shortened by 2 bases and J by 3 bases, with 14 bases between the two germline ends. In germline, CDR1 is LGHDT, CDR2 YNNKEL (reference sequence). This CDR3 has 15 residues. CDR3 loop: CASSQPGTGLYEQYF. In nucleotides, the CDR3 is TGTGCCAGCAGCCAACCCGGGACTGGGCTCTACGAGCAGTACTTC.

V usage is TRBV3-1 (or the pseudogene TRBV3-2) and J usage is TRBJ2-3; weak D call: TRBD2 (6 bases). From germline, CDR1 is LGHDT and CDR2 YNNKEL (reference sequence). CDR3 size: 15 residues. Trimming took 4 bases from V and 2 from J, leaving 13 bases between them. CDR3 sequence reads: CASSLDTSFTDTQYF. The CDR3 nucleotides are TGTGCCAGCAGCCTAGATACTAGCTTCACAGATACGCAGTATTTT.

In regard to this clone: The same CDR3 is also encoded by other DNA sequences in this sample. The chain has TRBV15 and TRBJ2-5, with D perhaps matching TRBD1 (6 bases). V gave up 1 base and J gave up 2 bases, with 8 bases separating them. CDR1 LNHNV and CDR2 YYDKDF come from the germline V gene (reference sequence). The CDR3 consists of 14 residues. Written as DNA, the CDR3 is TGTGCCACCAGCAGAGGCGGACAGCAAGAGACCCAGTACTTC. Its translation: CATSRGGQQETQYF.

This chain's CDR3 is CAWRRLAATGEQFF. In DNA form, the CDR3 reads TGTGCCTGGAGGCGACTAGCGGCTACCGGTGAGCAGTTCTTC. J is TRBJ2-1 and V is TRBV30; TRBD2 aligns across 9 bases. The CDR3 runs to 14 residues. V gave up 3 bases and J gave up 9 bases; unmatched junction bases: 9. Looked up from germline, CDR1 is GTSNPN and CDR2 is SVGIG (reference sequence). Drawing the rest from reference TRBV30 and TRBJ2-1, the complete variable domain is SQTIHQWPATLVQPVGSPLSLECTVEGTSNPNLYWYRQAAGRGLQLLFYSVGIGQISSEVPQNLSASRPQDRQFILSSKKLLLSDSGFYLCAWRRLAATGEQFFGPGTRLTVL.

This chain connects TRBV7-8 to TRBJ2-7; TRBD2 aligns across 11 bases. The V and J ends lost 5 bases and 2 bases, in that order; junction bases with no gene match: 11. The CDR3 runs to 17 residues. Germline loops: CDR1 SGHVS, CDR2 FQNEAQ. CDR3 bases: TGTGCCAGCAGCCGAGGGCTAGCGGGAGGAAGGCCCTACGAGCAGTACTTC. Translated: CASSRGLAGGRPYEQYF.

The CDR3 DNA follows: TGTGCCTGGAGTACCGGCGGATCCTTCTCTGGAAACACCATATATTTT. It yields the protein CAWSTGGSFSGNTIYF. The chain links TRBV30 to TRBJ1-3; D is undetermined. This CDR3 is built from 16 residues. Trimming stripped 2 bases from V and 0 bases from J, with 14 bases between. The V gene's germline CDR1 is GTSNPN and CDR2 SVGIG (reference sequence).

This chain uses TRBV7-2 with TRBJ2-1, with 13 nucleotides matching TRBD2. After removal of 2 bases from V and 5 bases from J, the junction contained 6 bases not matched to a gene. This CDR3 has 17 residues. Germline values: CDR1 SGHTA, CDR2 FQGNSA. Written as DNA, the CDR3 is TGTGCCAGCAGCTTAAAGGAGACTAGCGGGGGGAACAATGAGCAGTTCTTC. Its translation is CASSLKETSGGNNEQFF. Filled out from reference TRBV7-2 and TRBJ2-1, the complete variable domain reads GAGVSQSPSNKVTEKGKDVELRCDPISGHTALYWYRQSLGQGLEFLIYFQGNSAPDKSGLPSDRFSAERTGGSVSTLTIQRTQQEDSAVYLCASSLKETSGGNNEQFFGPGTRLTVL.

The chain uses TRBV28 and TRBJ1-6; no firm D call. This CDR3 is 18 amino acids long. CDR1 is MDHEN, CDR2 SYDVKM, per germline. V lost 2 bases and J 4 bases, leaving 18 bases between the germline ends. Here the CDR3 reads CASSLDYSGDSYNSPLHF. CDR3 sequence (DNA): TGTGCCAGCAGTTTAGATTATTCGGGTGATAGTTATAATTCACCCCTCCACTTT.

The DNA of the CDR3 is TGTGCCAGCAGCTTAGGAGGGGCGGGAGGGGACCACGAGCAGTACTTC. This gives the protein CASSLGGAGGDHEQYF. This chain links TRBV7-2 with TRBJ2-7; 9 positions match TRBD2. The CDR3 contains 16 residues. V trimming: 1 base; J trimming: 5 bases; junction bases outside the gene matches: 9. The germline V gene has CDR1 SGHTA and CDR2 FQGNSA. Drawing the rest from reference TRBV7-2 and TRBJ2-7, the complete variable domain is GAGVSQSPSNKVTEKGKDVELRCDPISGHTALYWYRQSLGQGLEFLIYFQGNSAPDKSGLPSDRFSAERTGGSVSTLTIQRTQQEDSAVYLCASSLGGAGGDHEQYFGPGTRLTVT.

The V and J genes are TRBV19 and TRBJ2-6; a possible D gene is TRBD2 (6 bases). The CDR3 runs to 16 residues. Trimming cost V 3 bases and J 1 base, with 10 bases left between them. Germline V gene lookup returns CDR1 LNHDA and CDR2 SQIVND (reference sequence). The CDR3 loop is CASSIQGLSGANVLTF. In DNA form, the CDR3 reads TGTGCCAGTAGTATCCAGGGACTTTCTGGGGCCAACGTCCTGACTTTC.

The rearrangement joins TRBV5-6 to TRBJ2-1; TRBD2 is a possible D gene (6 bases). The V gene lost 2 bases and the J gene lost 4 bases, with 16 bases spanning the gap. CDR3 length: 16 amino acids. The V gene's germline CDR1 is SGHDT and CDR2 YYEEEE. CDR3 protein: CASSFPRELGYNEQFF. In nucleotides, the CDR3 is TGTGCCAGCAGCTTCCCCCGGGAGCTGGGATACAATGAGCAGTTCTTC.

V is TRBV28 and J is TRBJ1-3, with 8 bases lining up with TRBD1. The V segment lost 9 bases and the J segment 1 base; nucleotides outside the gene matches: 5. CDR3 length equals 14 residues. In germline, CDR1 is MDHEN, CDR2 SYDVKM. This CDR3 is CASQGASSGNTIYF. CDR3 coding DNA: TGTGCCAGTCAGGGGGCGTCATCTGGAAACACCATATATTTT.

The DNA of the CDR3 is TGTGCCTGGAGGGACATATCGACAGTATCGAACACTGAAGCTTTCTTT. Its protein is CAWRDISTVSNTEAFF. This rearrangement joins TRBV30 to TRBJ1-1; a possible D gene is TRBD1 (5 bases). V gave up 3 bases and J gave up 1 base, with 18 bases separating them. The CDR3 is 16 residues long. The germline gives CDR1 GTSNPN, CDR2 SVGIG (reference sequence).

This chain joins TRBV6-5 and TRBJ2-7; 12 bases match TRBD2. The CDR3 extends over 15 amino acids. After removal of 4 bases from V and 3 bases from J, the junction contained 4 bases not matched to a gene. Germline loops: CDR1 MNHEY, CDR2 SVGAGI. The CDR3, as DNA: TGTGCCAGCAGTTGGACTAGCGGGGCGTACTACGAGCAGTACTTC. It codes for CASSWTSGAYYEQYF.

CDR3 bases: TGTGCCAGCAGCGAGTATCCTTTAGCGGGGAAAGAGACCCAGTACTTC. This sequence encodes CASSEYPLAGKETQYF. This chain joins TRBV9 and TRBJ2-5; 8 bases are a match to TRBD2. Germline assignment: CDR1 SGDLS and CDR2 YYNGEE. Losses at the gene ends were 3 bases for V and 3 bases for J; bases not matched to a gene: 10. The CDR3 has 16 residues.

This chain links TRBV5-1 with TRBJ2-7, with a possible D match to TRBD1 (6 bases). In germline, CDR1 is SGHRS, CDR2 YFSETQ. The length of the CDR3 is 14 residues. V shed 4 bases and J shed 0 bases, with 11 bases lying between them. CDR3 residues: CASSITGSSYEQYF. As DNA, the CDR3 is TGCGCCAGCAGCATTACAGGGAGCTCCTACGAGCAGTACTTC.

The chain has TRBV19 and TRBJ1-2; D gene unclear. This CDR3 spans 15 amino acids. V was shortened by 3 bases and J by 4 bases, with 15 bases between the two germline ends. Germline V lookup: CDR1 LNHDA, CDR2 SQIVND (reference sequence). CDR3 sequence: CASSILVGQIYGYTF. For the CDR3, the DNA is TGTGCCAGTAGTATTCTGGTGGGCCAAATCTATGGCTACACCTTC.